The 31 T cell receptor beta chains given below trace back to one sample, sequenced in a study of graft-versus-host responses after intestinal transplantation (dated by TCRdb to about 2021). This sample's time point label indicates: cells obtained before transplantation from donor or recipient. These receptors have no identified antigens. The receptor library was made with the immunoSEQ multiplex PCR assay. TCRdb's version of the immuneACCESS table is confined to in-frame rearrangements and falls short of the full clone set. An unresolved V gene accounts for under half of the shortfall where checked; the remainder is of unknown origin. The sample table contains tens of thousands of clones; only one count was recorded for roughly nine tenths of them. The ten most abundant clones make up approximately 0.6% of the sample. The material sequenced was unstimulated CD4+ T cells sorted from spleen or lymph node cells, taken before transplant. The receptors shown here come from a human donor who was the organ donor for an intestinal transplant.

The CDR3 bases are TGTGCCAGCAGCGTAGTCGGACAGGGTCTGGGCTACACCTTC. Amino acid sequence: CASSVVGQGLGYTF. V and J are TRBV9 and TRBJ1-2, with 8 nucleotides matching TRBD1. The junction had 6 bases not matched to a gene; V was cut back by 0 bases and J by 8 bases. CDR3 length: 14 amino acids. Germline CDR1 is SGDLS and CDR2 is YYNGEE. Supplemented by reference TRBV9 and TRBJ1-2, the full variable domain reads DSGVTQTPKHLITATGQRVTLRCSPRSGDLSVYWYQQSLDQGLQFLIQYYNGEERAKGNILERFSAQQFPDLHSELNLSSLELGDSALYFCASSVVGQGLGYTFGSGTRLTVV.

This clone has only one observation. The chain is built from TRBV14 and TRBJ1-2, with 7 bases matching TRBD1. Trimming took 2 bases from V and 6 from J; bases not matched to a gene: 3. The CDR3 sequence is 13 residues long. From germline, CDR1 is SGHDN and CDR2 FVKESK. The CDR3 reads CASSQFQGDGYTF. The CDR3 nucleotides are TGTGCCAGCAGCCAATTTCAGGGGGATGGCTACACCTTC.

By share of the sample, this clone is medium-sized. The chain employs TRBV7-2 and TRBJ1-5; 7 bases match TRBD1. Germline CDR1 SGHTA, CDR2 FQGNSA. V lost 5 bases and J lost 3; bases outside the gene matches: 4. The CDR3 loop spans 14 amino acids. CDR3 coding DNA: TGTGCCAGCAGCCTGACAGGGAACAATCAGCCCCAGCATTTT. Translated, it gives CASSLTGNNQPQHF.

This rearrangement joins TRBV28 to TRBJ2-7; tentative D call: TRBD1 (6 bases). Deletions cut 5 bases from V and 7 bases from J, with 12 bases between. The CDR3 consists of 12 residues. CDR1 and CDR2 from the germline V gene are MDHEN and SYDVKM. The CDR3 DNA sequence: TGTGCCAGCAGTCAACAGGGCCGGGAGCAGTACTTC. This translates into CASSQQGREQYF.

The chain uses TRBV6-6 and TRBJ1-2; weak D call: TRBD1 (5 bases). The V end was cut by 4 bases, the J end by 4 bases, with 10 bases between. The germline V gene encodes CDR1 MNHNY and CDR2 SVGAGI (reference sequence). The CDR3 runs 13 residues. Written as DNA, the CDR3 is TGTGCCAGCAGTTCTGGGGGGAGCTATGGCTACACCTTC. It specifies CASSSGGSYGYTF.

This clone showed up just once. The chain joins TRBV5-6 to TRBJ2-5, with 10 positions matching TRBD2. The CDR3 totals 17 residues. Germline values: CDR1 SGHDT, CDR2 YYEEEE. V shed 0 bases and J 2 bases; nucleotides not matched to a gene: 7. CDR3 amino acids: CASSLASSGRDQETQYF. The DNA of the CDR3 is TGTGCCAGCAGCTTGGCCTCTAGCGGGAGAGATCAAGAGACCCAGTACTTC.

The rearrangement links TRBV11-2 to TRBJ1-2; the D gene is possibly TRBD1 (6 bases). Per the germline V gene, CDR1 is SGHAT and CDR2 is FQNNGV. The CDR3 contains 16 residues. V was pared by 5 bases and J by 2 bases, with 18 bases between. The CDR3 spells CASSPGQRIRNYGYTF. The CDR3 nucleotides read TGTGCCAGCAGCCCCGGACAGAGGATTCGGAACTATGGCTACACCTTC.

In its sample, this clone was seen a few times. The genes are TRBV9 and TRBJ1-1; 9 bases match TRBD1. The J segment lost 6 bases and the V segment lost 3 bases, leaving 9 bases of the junction unmatched. The germline V gene encodes CDR1 SGDLS and CDR2 YYNGEE. This CDR3 is built from 15 residues. CDR3 sequence (DNA): TGTGCCAGCAGCGCGAGACAGGGGGGAGGGTCTGAAGCTTTCTTT. As protein: CASSARQGGGSEAFF.

The chain recombines TRBV7-8 with TRBJ2-7, with 8 bases matching TRBD1. Germline V gene data show CDR1 as SGHVS and CDR2 as FQNEAQ. The CDR3 is 15 amino acids. V lost 4 bases and J lost 2; bases outside the gene matches: 7. The CDR3 loop reads CASSSAPDRAYEQYF. The CDR3 nucleotides are TGTGCCAGCAGCTCTGCTCCGGACAGGGCCTACGAGCAGTACTTC.

V usage is TRBV2 and J usage is TRBJ2-7; tentative D call: TRBD1 (8 bases). CDR1 and CDR2 (germline): SNHLY, FYNNEI. This CDR3 has 14 residues. V shed 6 bases and J shed 7 bases, with 19 bases lying between them. The CDR3 DNA sequence: TGTGCCAGCAGGGATACAGGGGGGGGGTCTGAGCAGTACTTC. This sequence encodes CASRDTGGGSEQYF.

The V call is TRBV7-2, the J call TRBJ2-1; 10 positions agree with TRBD2. The CDR3 is made up of 16 amino acids. The V gene end was trimmed by 6 bases and the J gene end by 4 bases; junction bases not matched to a gene: 9. Germline V gene data show CDR1 as SGHTA and CDR2 as FQGNSA. CDR3 residues: CASSSVLAGWYNEQFF. Here the CDR3 DNA reads TGTGCCAGCAGTAGCGTACTAGCGGGATGGTACAATGAGCAGTTCTTC.

The rearrangement joins TRBV5-5 to TRBJ2-2; D gene unclear. V was clipped by 6 bases and J by 0 bases, with 12 bases between them. CDR3 length: 15 residues. Germline values: CDR1 SGHKS, CDR2 YYEKEE (reference sequence). CDR3 in DNA: TGTGCCAGCACCCCATCCCCAGCGAACACCGGGGAGCTGTTTTTT. Its translation: CASTPSPANTGELFF.

Concerning this clone: Other DNA variants within this sample encode the same CDR3. J is TRBJ1-2 and V is TRBV28; D unclear. CDR1 and CDR2 from the germline V gene are MDHEN and SYDVKM. The ends were cut back, 2 bases at V and 3 bases at J, with 13 bases in the middle. The CDR3 sequence is 15 residues long. The CDR3 DNA is TGTGCCAGCAGTTTACCCCGGGGATCTTACTATGGCTACACCTTC. This encodes CASSLPRGSYYGYTF.

The chain recombines TRBV11-3 with TRBJ1-1, with 9 bases matching TRBD1. Germline V gene sequence: CDR1 SGHNT, CDR2 YENEEA. V gave up 5 bases and J gave up 1 base; unmatched junction bases: 2. This CDR3 comprises 14 residues. The CDR3 spells CASSTGQGNTEAFF. The CDR3 DNA follows: TGTGCCAGCAGCACGGGACAGGGGAACACTGAAGCTTTCTTT.

The rearrangement joins TRBV2 to TRBJ1-1, with TRBD1 matching over 7 bases. J was trimmed by 1 base and V by 5 bases; bases with no gene match: 7. From germline, CDR1 is SNHLY and CDR2 FYNNEI. The CDR3 covers 15 residues. The CDR3 region has the DNA TGTGCCAGCAGTTTCACAGGGGCCCCGAACACTGAAGCTTTCTTT. This sequence encodes CASSFTGAPNTEAFF.

J is TRBJ2-5 and V is TRBV2, with 8 bases fitting TRBD1. Germline trimming cut 6 bases from V and 1 base from J; bases unmatched to any gene: 7. The CDR3 extends over 15 amino acids. CDR1 is SNHLY, CDR2 FYNNEI, per germline. CDR3 residues: CASSWTGSPQETQYF. CDR3 bases: TGTGCCAGCAGCTGGACAGGGTCCCCCCAAGAGACCCAGTACTTC.

The chain combines TRBV7-3 with TRBJ2-2; no definite D call. V lost 5 bases to trimming and J lost 6 bases, with 10 bases between them. The CDR3 contains 13 residues. The germline V gene has CDR1 SGHTA and CDR2 FQGTGA. Written as DNA, the CDR3 is TGTGCCAGCAGCAAAACAGAAGCCGGGGAGCTGTTTTTT. Protein product: CASSKTEAGELFF.

The CDR3 protein is CASSEGGIGQETQYF. The DNA for the CDR3 is TGTGCCAGCAGCGAGGGCGGGATTGGGCAAGAGACCCAGTACTTC. The V and J genes are TRBV7-9 and TRBJ2-5, with D possibly being TRBD2 (6 bases). Trimming stripped 5 bases from V and 2 bases from J, with 15 bases between. The CDR3 has 15 residues. Germline V gene data show CDR1 as SEHNR and CDR2 as FQNEAQ (reference sequence).

This clone occurred a few times. This chain's CDR3 is CASSLQGVRTEAFF. CDR3 coding DNA: TGTGCCAGCAGCTTACAGGGGGTGAGGACTGAAGCTTTCTTT. The V and J genes are TRBV7-9 and TRBJ1-1; 7 nucleotides match TRBD1. J was trimmed by 5 bases and V by 2 bases; bases with no gene match: 5. Germline CDR1 reads SEHNR; CDR2 reads FQNEAQ (reference sequence). The CDR3 runs to 14 residues.

This clone has only one observation. The CDR3 here is CASSLAAVRETQYF. The CDR3 DNA reads as TGCGCCAGCAGCTTGGCGGCAGTGAGGGAGACCCAGTACTTC. The rearrangement links TRBV5-1 to TRBJ2-5; no clear D gene. CDR3 length equals 14 residues. Trimming took off 0 bases at V and 5 bases at J, with 11 bases between the two ends. Germline assignment: CDR1 SGHRS and CDR2 YFSETQ.

This chain links TRBV19 with TRBJ1-2; 9 bases are shared with TRBD1. The CDR3 totals 13 residues. Germline CDR1 and CDR2: LNHDA and SQIVND (reference sequence). The V segment lost 5 bases and the J segment 7 bases; nucleotides outside the gene matches: 5. CDR3 sequence: CASSSGTGTGYTF. The CDR3, as DNA: TGTGCCAGTAGTTCGGGGACAGGGACTGGCTACACCTTC.

This chain links TRBV7-9 with TRBJ2-5; weak D call: TRBD2 (5 bases). Germline assignment: CDR1 SEHNR and CDR2 FQNEAQ (reference sequence). CDR3 length equals 16 residues. V lost 0 bases to trimming and J lost 4 bases, with 15 bases between them. CDR3 residues: CASSLAGTGFSETQYF. For the CDR3, the DNA is TGTGCCAGCAGCTTAGCAGGAACGGGGTTTTCAGAGACCCAGTACTTC.

This clone came up once. The rearrangement links TRBV9 to TRBJ2-3; 9 bases fit TRBD2. V dropped 4 bases and J dropped 0; count of bases not matched to a gene: 12. The germline V gene encodes CDR1 SGDLS and CDR2 YYNGEE. The CDR3 has 18 amino acids. CDR3 bases: TGTGCCAGCAGCTCTAGAAGCGGGAGGTCCCTAAGCACAGATACGCAGTATTTT. It translates to CASSSRSGRSLSTDTQYF. The whole variable domain, filled in from reference TRBV9 and TRBJ2-3, reads DSGVTQTPKHLITATGQRVTLRCSPRSGDLSVYWYQQSLDQGLQFLIQYYNGEERAKGNILERFSAQQFPDLHSELNLSSLELGDSALYFCASSSRSGRSLSTDTQYFGPGTRLTVL.

The chain carries TRBV7-8 and TRBJ1-4, with 7 bases identical to TRBD1. The CDR3 runs 16 residues. Looked up from germline, CDR1 is SGHVS and CDR2 is FQNEAQ. With V trimmed by 2 bases and J by 6 bases, 9 bases remained unmatched. The CDR3 region has the DNA TGTGCCAGCAGCTTACGCAGGGGGAGAGGCGATGAAAAACTGTTTTTT. Its protein is CASSLRRGRGDEKLFF.

The rearrangement joins TRBV6-1 to TRBJ2-7; the D gene is possibly TRBD1 (5 bases). Germline V lookup: CDR1 MNHNS, CDR2 SASEGT. V was shortened by 5 bases and J by 2 bases, with 10 bases between the two germline ends. This CDR3 comprises 13 residues. Written as DNA, the CDR3 is TGTGCCAGCAGTTCCCAGGGTCCCTACGAGCAGTACTTC. Its protein is CASSSQGPYEQYF.

The chain is built from TRBV7-8 and TRBJ2-2, with D unclear. V gave up 1 base and J gave up 7 bases, with 4 bases separating them. The CDR3 loop spans 12 amino acids. Germline CDR1 reads SGHVS; CDR2 reads FQNEAQ. CDR3 DNA: TGTGCCAGCAGCTTAGACATCGGGGAGCTGTTTTTT. It encodes CASSLDIGELFF.

CDR3 sequence reads: CASSFRPGQGPGYTF. The DNA for the CDR3 is TGTGCCAGCAGCTTTCGACCGGGACAGGGGCCTGGCTACACCTTC. The rearrangement links TRBV7-2 to TRBJ1-2; 10 bases are a match to TRBD1. CDR1 and CDR2 from the germline V gene are SGHTA and FQGNSA. This CDR3 spans 15 amino acids. V was clipped by 3 bases and J by 7 bases; unmatched bases: 8.

V gene TRBV5-1 combines with J gene TRBJ1-4; tentatively, D is TRBD1 (5 bases). The CDR3 extends over 16 amino acids. CDR1 and CDR2 (germline): SGHRS, YFSETQ. V shed 4 bases and J shed 8 bases, with 21 bases lying between them. CDR3 region: CASSPPSGGSGEKLFF. CDR3 nucleotides: TGCGCCAGCAGCCCCCCGTCGGGGGGTAGTGGGGAAAAACTGTTTTTT.

The chain combines TRBV7-2 with TRBJ1-1, with TRBD1 matching over 9 bases. Germline V gene lookup returns CDR1 SGHTA and CDR2 FQGNSA. V shed 6 bases and J 6 bases; nucleotides not matched to a gene: 8. This CDR3 comprises 14 residues. The CDR3 loop is CASRVVNRGPEAFF. As DNA, the CDR3 is TGTGCCAGCAGGGTTGTGAACAGGGGGCCTGAAGCTTTCTTT.

V usage is TRBV18 and J usage is TRBJ1-5; no reliable D call. Germline V gene lookup returns CDR1 KGHSH and CDR2 LQKENI. V was pared by 2 bases and J by 1 base, with 12 bases between. The CDR3 is made up of 16 amino acids. The CDR3 here is CASSPLPLGSNQPQHF. DNA of the CDR3: TGTGCCAGCTCACCATTGCCTCTAGGCAGCAATCAGCCCCAGCATTTT.

The chain recombines TRBV5-1 with TRBJ2-5, with a weak D call TRBD1 (5 bases). Germline CDR1 SGHRS, CDR2 YFSETQ. The CDR3 extends over 14 amino acids. Between the trimmed V and J ends, which lost 4 bases and 5 bases, there was a span of 15 bases. CDR3 bases: TGCGCCAGCAGCCAGGGTGGGGTCCGGGAGACCCAGTACTTC. Protein product: CASSQGGVRETQYF.